The rows below give T cell receptor beta chains drawn from one sample of a study of blood T cell repertoires in COVID-19. Some clones are missing from TCRdb's copy, which holds only in-frame ones; the method was immunoSEQ multiplex PCR. The table lists approximately 200,000 clones, 75% to 90% of them singletons, with 18% in the top ten. The sample taken for sequencing was PBMCs or T cells enriched from blood (not recorded which). The receptors were gathered from a man between 40 and 49 years old who had recovered from COVID-19. Each CDR3 is given with its conserved first and last residue. The D gene is left open where the match is weak. The listing skips clone size in some rows; elsewhere it reads once, few, many or a size class.

D gene: TRBD1
clone size: -
V gene: TRBV5-5
J gene: TRBJ2-7
CDR3 protein: CASSATGVTFYEQYF
CDR3 DNA: TGTGCCAGCAGCGCAACAGGGGTAACCTTTTATGAGCAGTACTTC

D gene: TRBD1
clone size: -
V gene: TRBV4-1
J gene: TRBJ1-2
CDR3 protein: CASSQVAGTGNGYTF
CDR3 DNA: TGCGCCAGCAGCCAGGTTGCCGGGACAGGGAATGGCTACACCTTC

D gene: -
clone size: -
V gene: TRBV4-1
J gene: TRBJ1-2
CDR3 protein: CASSQEYGTGLAIYGYTF
CDR3 DNA: TGCGCCAGCAGCCAAGAATACGGAACAGGGTTGGCGATTTATGGCTACACCTTC

D gene: TRBD1
clone size: -
V gene: TRBV7-2
J gene: TRBJ2-7
CDR3 protein: CASSIGQGRAEQYF
CDR3 DNA: TGTGCCAGCAGCATCGGACAGGGTCGCGCCGAGCAGTACTTC

D gene: TRBD2
clone size: -
V gene: TRBV2
J gene: TRBJ2-5
CDR3 protein: CASSGPGLAGSQYF
CDR3 DNA: TGTGCCAGCAGTGGACCGGGACTAGCAGGGTCCCAGTACTTC

D gene: -
clone size: -
V gene: TRBV25-1
J gene: TRBJ2-6
CDR3 protein: CASSERIGQYSGANVLTF
CDR3 DNA: TGTGCCAGCAGCGAACGCATTGGACAGTACTCTGGGGCCAACGTCCTGACTTTC

D gene: -
clone size: -
V gene: TRBV28
J gene: TRBJ1-4
CDR3 protein: CASSSRVEGEKLFF
CDR3 DNA: TGTGCCAGCAGTTCCAGGGTCGAAGGAGAAAAACTGTTTTTT

D gene: -
clone size: -
V gene: TRBV7-2
J gene: TRBJ2-7
CDR3 protein: CASSVLPGSYEQYF
CDR3 DNA: TGTGCCAGCAGCGTACTGCCAGGGTCCTACGAGCAGTACTTC

D gene: TRBD2
clone size: -
V gene: TRBV30
J gene: TRBJ2-3
CDR3 protein: CAWKTTSSGAGQYF
CDR3 DNA: TGTGCCTGGAAAACTACTTCTAGCGGGGCAGGGCAGTATTTT

D gene: TRBD1
clone size: -
V gene: TRBV2
J gene: TRBJ2-3
CDR3 protein: CASSEYRGRDTQYF
CDR3 DNA: TGTGCCAGCAGTGAGTACAGGGGTCGGGATACGCAGTATTTT

D gene: TRBD1
clone size: -
V gene: TRBV7-8
J gene: TRBJ2-7
CDR3 protein: CASSAPGTGDSYEQYF
CDR3 DNA: TGTGCCAGCAGCGCGCCCGGGACAGGGGACTCCTACGAGCAGTACTTC

D gene: TRBD1
clone size: -
V gene: TRBV6-5
J gene: TRBJ2-1
CDR3 protein: CASSSTGGSYNEQFF
CDR3 DNA: TGTGCCAGCAGCTCCACAGGGGGCTCCTACAATGAGCAGTTCTTC

D gene: -
clone size: -
V gene: TRBV27
J gene: TRBJ2-5
CDR3 protein: CASSLSNRKETQYF
CDR3 DNA: TGTGCCAGCAGTTTATCGAACAGGAAAGAGACCCAGTACTTC

D gene: TRBD1
clone size: -
V gene: TRBV7-3
J gene: TRBJ1-1
CDR3 protein: CASSLRQGATTEAFF
CDR3 DNA: TGTGCCAGCAGCTTAAGACAGGGGGCAACCACTGAAGCTTTCTTT

D gene: -
clone size: -
V gene: TRBV5-6
J gene: TRBJ1-6
CDR3 protein: CASSLDRVRFNSPLHF
CDR3 DNA: TGTGCCAGCAGCTTGGACAGGGTGAGATTTAATTCACCCCTCCACTTT

D gene: TRBD2
clone size: -
V gene: TRBV5-1
J gene: TRBJ2-1
CDR3 protein: CASSFLAGADNEQFF
CDR3 DNA: TGCGCCAGCAGCTTTTTAGCGGGGGCCGACAATGAGCAGTTCTTC

D gene: -
clone size: few
V gene: TRBV5-1
J gene: TRBJ1-2
CDR3 protein: CASSSGGANYGYTF
CDR3 DNA: TGCGCCAGCAGCTCCGGGGGAGCTAACTATGGCTACACCTTC

D gene: TRBD1
clone size: few
V gene: TRBV4-1
J gene: TRBJ1-5
CDR3 protein: CASSQWTGGYQPQHF
CDR3 DNA: TGCGCCAGCAGCCAATGGACAGGGGGCTATCAGCCCCAGCATTTT

D gene: TRBD1
clone size: -
V gene: TRBV5-8
J gene: TRBJ1-6
CDR3 protein: CASPGQEGYNSPLHF
CDR3 DNA: TGTGCCAGCCCCGGACAGGAAGGATATAATTCACCCCTCCACTTT

D gene: -
clone size: -
V gene: TRBV6-2/TRBV6-3
J gene: TRBJ1-5
CDR3 protein: CASSYPGRASNQPQHF
CDR3 DNA: TGTGCCAGCAGTTATCCCGGGAGGGCTAGCAATCAGCCCCAGCATTTT

D gene: TRBD2
clone size: -
V gene: TRBV13
J gene: TRBJ2-7
CDR3 protein: CASSTGTSGYEQYF
CDR3 DNA: TGTGCCAGCAGCACCGGGACTAGCGGGTACGAGCAGTACTTC

D gene: TRBD1
clone size: -
V gene: TRBV9
J gene: TRBJ1-6
CDR3 protein: CASSVDGTGTGSPLHF
CDR3 DNA: TGTGCCAGCAGCGTAGACGGGACAGGGACTGGTTCACCCCTCCACTTT

D gene: -
clone size: -
V gene: TRBV4-2
J gene: TRBJ1-1
CDR3 protein: CASSQGPTGLTEAFF
CDR3 DNA: TGTGCCAGCAGCCAAGGGCCCACAGGGCTTACTGAAGCTTTCTTT

D gene: -
clone size: -
V gene: TRBV4-1
J gene: TRBJ2-7
CDR3 protein: CASSQGAGLAPYEQYF
CDR3 DNA: TGCGCCAGCAGCCAAGGTGCCGGACTGGCACCCTACGAGCAGTACTTC

D gene: TRBD2
clone size: -
V gene: TRBV7-9
J gene: TRBJ2-1
CDR3 protein: CASSLIAGGRDEQFF
CDR3 DNA: TGTGCCAGCAGCTTAATAGCGGGAGGGCGCGATGAGCAGTTCTTC

D gene: TRBD2
clone size: -
V gene: TRBV7-3
J gene: TRBJ2-2
CDR3 protein: CASSWLPGTSGTGELFF
CDR3 DNA: TGTGCCAGCAGCTGGCTCCCGGGGACTAGCGGCACCGGGGAGCTGTTTTTT

D gene: -
clone size: -
V gene: TRBV4-1
J gene: TRBJ2-7
CDR3 protein: CASSQEGRGSYEQYF
CDR3 DNA: TGCGCCAGCAGCCAAGAAGGTCGCGGCTCCTACGAGCAGTACTTC

D gene: TRBD1
clone size: -
V gene: TRBV5-1
J gene: TRBJ2-4
CDR3 protein: CASSPGTGRDIQYF
CDR3 DNA: TGCGCCAGCAGCCCCGGGACAGGGAGGGACATTCAGTACTTC

D gene: TRBD1
clone size: -
V gene: TRBV7-6
J gene: TRBJ2-1
CDR3 protein: CASSHPRGQGSNNEQFF
CDR3 DNA: TGTGCCAGCAGCCATCCTCGGGGACAGGGATCAAACAATGAGCAGTTCTTC

D gene: TRBD2
clone size: -
V gene: TRBV3-1/TRBV3-2
J gene: TRBJ2-1
CDR3 protein: CASSQVIYRLAGGLGQFF
CDR3 DNA: TGTGCCAGCAGCCAAGTTATATATAGGCTAGCGGGAGGGTTGGGGCAGTTCTTC

D gene: TRBD2
clone size: -
V gene: TRBV6-5
J gene: TRBJ2-1
CDR3 protein: CASSQRTSGYNEQFF
CDR3 DNA: TGTGCCAGCAGCCAAAGGACTAGCGGATACAATGAGCAGTTCTTC

D gene: TRBD2
clone size: -
V gene: TRBV24-1
J gene: TRBJ2-1
CDR3 protein: CATSGTSGTSYNEQFF
CDR3 DNA: TGTGCCACCTCCGGGACTAGCGGGACCTCCTACAATGAGCAGTTCTTC

D gene: TRBD2
clone size: once
V gene: TRBV7-6
J gene: TRBJ2-7
CDR3 protein: CASSLGLSGRATGEQYF
CDR3 DNA: TGTGCCAGCAGCTTAGGACTTAGCGGGAGGGCCACGGGCGAGCAGTACTTC

D gene: -
clone size: -
V gene: TRBV11-2
J gene: TRBJ2-7
CDR3 protein: CASSAAGASYEQYF
CDR3 DNA: TGTGCCAGCAGTGCAGCAGGGGCCTCCTACGAGCAGTACTTC

D gene: -
clone size: -
V gene: TRBV5-6
J gene: TRBJ2-7
CDR3 protein: CASSLSDEQYF
CDR3 DNA: TGTGCCAGCAGCTTATCAGATGAGCAGTACTTC

D gene: -
clone size: -
V gene: TRBV7-3
J gene: TRBJ2-1
CDR3 protein: CASSPGGAAVYNEQFF
CDR3 DNA: TGTGCCAGCAGCCCGGGTGGGGCGGCCGTCTACAATGAGCAGTTCTTC

D gene: -
clone size: -
V gene: TRBV6-1
J gene: TRBJ1-2
CDR3 protein: CASSDAGAGWGYTF
CDR3 DNA: TGTGCCAGCAGTGATGCAGGGGCGGGTTGGGGCTACACCTTC

D gene: TRBD2
clone size: -
V gene: TRBV4-1
J gene: TRBJ2-7
CDR3 protein: CASSQEFSGRAFEQYF
CDR3 DNA: TGCGCCAGCAGCCAAGAGTTTAGCGGGAGGGCCTTCGAGCAGTACTTC

D gene: TRBD2
clone size: once
V gene: TRBV7-3
J gene: TRBJ2-3
CDR3 protein: CASSQGLAGGSSTDTQYF
CDR3 DNA: TGTGCCAGCAGCCAAGGTCTAGCGGGAGGGTCAAGCACAGATACGCAGTATTTT

D gene: -
clone size: -
V gene: TRBV24-1
J gene: TRBJ2-1
CDR3 protein: CATSRGPGDGSYNEQFF
CDR3 DNA: TGTGCCACCAGTCGGGGCCCGGGAGACGGCTCCTACAATGAGCAGTTCTTC

D gene: TRBD1
clone size: -
V gene: TRBV5-1
J gene: TRBJ2-2
CDR3 protein: CASDPGQGNTGELFF
CDR3 DNA: TGCGCCAGCGATCCGGGACAGGGTAACACCGGGGAGCTGTTTTTT

D gene: -
clone size: -
V gene: TRBV18
J gene: TRBJ1-2
CDR3 protein: CASSPGAGDYGYTF
CDR3 DNA: TGTGCCAGCTCACCAGGGGCAGGGGACTATGGCTACACCTTC

D gene: TRBD2
clone size: -
V gene: TRBV27
J gene: TRBJ2-1
CDR3 protein: CASSLLAGGGNEQFF
CDR3 DNA: TGTGCCAGCAGTTTATTAGCGGGAGGTGGCAATGAGCAGTTCTTC

D gene: -
clone size: -
V gene: TRBV2
J gene: TRBJ1-5
CDR3 protein: CASSSQGDQPQHF
CDR3 DNA: TGTGCCAGCAGTTCACAGGGTGATCAGCCCCAGCATTTT

D gene: TRBD1
clone size: -
V gene: TRBV28
J gene: TRBJ1-5
CDR3 protein: CASSTDRVWSNQPQHF
CDR3 DNA: TGTGCCAGCAGTACGGACAGGGTGTGGAGCAATCAGCCCCAGCATTTT

D gene: TRBD2
clone size: few
V gene: TRBV7-2
J gene: TRBJ2-5
CDR3 protein: CASSLRRREGKTQYF
CDR3 DNA: TGTGCCAGCAGCTTAAGGCGGCGGGAGGGGAAGACCCAGTACTTC

D gene: -
clone size: -
V gene: TRBV19
J gene: TRBJ1-1
CDR3 protein: CASSRQRNTEAFF
CDR3 DNA: TGTGCCAGTAGTCGACAGAGGAACACTGAAGCTTTCTTT

D gene: TRBD2
clone size: -
V gene: TRBV6-1
J gene: TRBJ2-1
CDR3 protein: CASSELAVSSEQFF
CDR3 DNA: TGTGCCAGCAGTGAACTAGCGGTTTCCAGTGAGCAGTTCTTC

D gene: TRBD2
clone size: -
V gene: TRBV9
J gene: TRBJ2-1
CDR3 protein: CASSWGLAGSNEQFF
CDR3 DNA: TGTGCCAGCAGTTGGGGACTAGCGGGAAGCAATGAGCAGTTCTTC

D gene: -
clone size: -
V gene: TRBV7-9
J gene: TRBJ2-3
CDR3 protein: CASSLSSGARTDTQYF
CDR3 DNA: TGTGCCAGCAGCTTATCCAGCGGAGCCCGCACAGATACGCAGTATTTT

D gene: TRBD2
clone size: -
V gene: TRBV6-1
J gene: TRBJ2-3
CDR3 protein: CASSKAEAAGTIIREGTDTQYF
CDR3 DNA: TGTGCCAGCAGTAAAGCGGAAGCAGCGGGGACCATTATCCGGGAGGGCACAGATACGCAGTATTTT

D gene: -
clone size: once
V gene: TRBV4-1
J gene: TRBJ2-1
CDR3 protein: CASSQDRMTYNEQFF
CDR3 DNA: TGCGCCAGCAGCCAAGATAGAATGACCTACAATGAGCAGTTCTTC

D gene: TRBD1
clone size: -
V gene: TRBV7-8
J gene: TRBJ1-2
CDR3 protein: CASSGRTGYGYTF
CDR3 DNA: TGTGCCAGCAGCGGCCGGACAGGCTATGGCTACACCTTC

D gene: -
clone size: -
V gene: TRBV7-2
J gene: TRBJ2-7
CDR3 protein: CASSSTQGWGEQYF
CDR3 DNA: TGTGCCAGCAGCTCCACTCAGGGTTGGGGCGAGCAGTACTTC